This TCR beta chain comes out of a study of T cells expressing NK-cell markers. Study-wide results and limits: NKG2C+ dominant clonotypes from a handful of donors made up about 1.0-7.5% of CD8+ T cells.

Concerning this clonotype itself: Its antigen is undetermined.

With the 5' RACE reads reprocessed, TCRdb shows one record per CDR3 protein and no DNA. This repertoire includes roughly 120,000 distinct CDR3 sequences. The sequence was obtained from a woman between 18 and 70 years old in good health. Sample: blood T cells: a sorted CD56 or NKG2C T cell subset, CD4+ or CD8+ T cells, or bulk PBMC T cells (not recorded which).

The CDR3 here is CASSLAAGAVDTQYF. This chain links TRBV7-9 with TRBJ2-3; the TCRdb D gene call, TRBD1, has no DNA to confirm it. There are 15 residues in the CDR3. The germline gives CDR1 SEHNR, CDR2 FQNEAQ (reference sequence).